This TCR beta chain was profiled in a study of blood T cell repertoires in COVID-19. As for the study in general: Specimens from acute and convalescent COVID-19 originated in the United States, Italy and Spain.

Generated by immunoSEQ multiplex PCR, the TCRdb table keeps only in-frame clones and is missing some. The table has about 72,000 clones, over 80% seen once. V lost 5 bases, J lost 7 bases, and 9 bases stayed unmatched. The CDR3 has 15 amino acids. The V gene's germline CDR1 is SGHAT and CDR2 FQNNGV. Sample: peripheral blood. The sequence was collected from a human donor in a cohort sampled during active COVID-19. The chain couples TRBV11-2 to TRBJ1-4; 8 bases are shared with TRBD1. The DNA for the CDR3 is TGTGCCAGCAGCCGGACCCCGGGACAGGTTGAAAAACTGTTTTTT. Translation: CASSRTPGQVEKLFF.